This T cell receptor (beta chain) was documented in a study of T-cell reconstitution after alpha-beta-depleted transplantation in children (dated by TCRdb to about 2016). As for the study more broadly: The study quantitatively tracked T-cell immune reconstitution after TCRalphabeta/CD19-depleted allogeneic hematopoietic cell transplantation in children using TCR repertoire profiling.

General conclusions and limits of the study: Hyperexpanded clone frequencies declined over subsequent months; after one year, T-cell counts and TCRbeta diversity were mostly attributed to newly produced T cells. In some patients, the high TCRbeta diversity seen at day 60 was put down to recipient T cells and intrathymic progenitors that had survived conditioning. The apparently early recovery of alphabetaT-cell counts about two months after transplant reportedly depended on only several hundred rapidly expanded clones that came from non-depleted graft cells.

Library construction relied on PCR. The sequencer was an Illumina HiSeq 2500. TCR library preparation used molecular barcoding, with unique molecular identifiers applied to normalize quantification of the TCRbeta repertoire. TCRdb cleaned the public reads at Q25 with fastp, built clones with MiXCR and kept in-frame beta chains. Each entry is one CDR3 protein sequence, shown with its most common DNA and genes. The sample table contains some 140,000 distinct CDR3 sequences; only one count was recorded for about 9.6% of them. In total, the top ten clones hold around 24% of the sample. The treatment or condition label here, explained by the study, means: allogeneic hematopoietic cell transplantation with graft depleted of TCRalphabeta T cells and CD19 B cells. The children who served as transplant recipients had been given grafts of TCRalphabeta/CD19-depleted allogeneic hematopoietic cells. CDR1 ENHRY and CDR2 SYGVKD are derived from the germline V gene. The junction shows trimming of 2 bases on V and 2 bases on J, and the gene matches do not reach 0 bases of it. The CDR3 covers 14 residues, taking in both the cysteine and the phenylalanine. Only the CDR3 DNA is retained, 42 bases long and in frame from the first base.

This clonotype was seen at least ten times. This clone's antigen is unknown. No much larger clonotype is one base removed from it; base qualities were not supplied. This receptor was identified in a girl under three years old who had a stem cell transplant for combined immunodeficiency, so the T cells may come from the graft donor. This chain is built from TRBV10-3 and TRBJ1-5; TRBD1 agrees with 7 junctional bases. Sequenced here: PBMCs, mostly from graft donor cells, sampled 180 days after TCRalphabeta/CD19-depleted stem cell transplant. The encoded CDR3 is CAISEGQGNQPQHF. Read as DNA, the sequence is TGTGCCATCAGTGAGGGACAGGGCAATCAGCCCCAGCATTTT.